This T cell receptor (beta chain) is drawn from a study of cytomegalovirus exposure and HLA in healthy donors. PCR amplification relied on 60 Vbeta primers (plus 13 Jbeta primers). The repertoire was sequenced with immunoSEQ multiplex PCR; TCRdb's copy has only in-frame clones and lacks some. The table has approximately 210,000 clones, about 85% seen once. As concerns this clone: What it binds is unknown.

Germline-derived CDR1 and CDR2 are SQVTM and ANQGSEA. Trimming left V 6 bases short and J 3 bases short, with 17 bases between. The CDR3 has 14 amino acids. General study points: Looking again later, the authors saw that most CMV-associated TCR beta chains seemed HLA-restricted. Versus the approximately 700-donor mean, an Asian-associated ancestry cluster reportedly showed fewer N-insertions in a later analysis.

V is TRBV29-1 and J is TRBJ1-1; D ambiguous. The sample consisted of PBMCs. The origin of this receptor is a woman aged 45-59 years in good health and CMV-seropositive. DNA for the CDR3: TGCAGCGTCAAGTTTCGTTTTACGGACACTGAAGCTTTCTTT. Its protein product is CSVKFRFTDTEAFF.